The entry below gives a single TCR beta chain sequence along with its context. There is no known antigen for this receptor. Base qualities are missing; no much larger clone stands one base away. Compared with germline, V lacks 6 bases and J lacks 6 bases; bases without a gene match: 4. The CDR3 covers 14 residues, taking in both the cysteine and the phenylalanine. Just CDR3 DNA is preserved here, 42 bases in frame from base 1. CDR1 and CDR2 (LNHDA, SQIVND) derive from the germline V gene (reference sequence). The sample is drawn from a study of beta chain features in type 1 diabetes (dated by TCRdb to 2016 to 2019). With regard to the full study: Patients and healthy donors did not differ in mean age, gender distribution, total cell number or subset yield. In the study, recently diagnosed type 1 diabetes patients and matched healthy donors were compared on the TCRB repertoires of their sorted circulating CD4+ T cell subsets. A total of 107,917,701 sorted cells were examined across all samples, and the number of cells per subset was strongly correlated with RNA yield. Whereas all 30 or so donors provided naive and central memory subsets, regulatory and stem cell-like memory subsets were isolated from just 8 patients and about eight healthy donors.

A single peripheral blood draw of approximately 120 mL on average was collected from each donor into heparinised tubes. Using a panel that included CD45RO, CCR7, CD25, CD127, CD95 and CD27, naive, central memory, regulatory and stem cell-like memory CD4+ T cells were sorted on a BD FACSAria II. Purity was above 95% for every sorted population. PBMCs were separated immediately by Lymphoprep density gradient centrifugation and were stained directly, without being cultured. So that batch effects would be minimized, each experiment stained and sorted samples in pairs, pairing one healthy donor with one patient. What the study reported, not specific to this receptor: Type 1 diabetes patients showed a moderate but significant shortening of TCRB CDR3 length in all four CD4+ subsets. Fewer insertions and more nucleotide deletions at VDJ recombination sites were observed in patients with type 1 diabetes, implying thymic rearrangement abnormalities. Because cDNA was sequenced instead of genomic DNA, highly expressing activated cells could be over-represented, though the groups showed no difference in activation or CD3 levels. PCR might favor shorter templates, but patient and control samples were amplified and corrected together, so any skew would affect both groups equally. Only small numbers of individuals were included in the HLA sub-analyses, which left unresolved whether HLA type had any influence on TCRB rearrangement. Naive, central memory and regulatory TCRB repertoires appeared to be more similar among patients than among healthy donors.

The entire isolated RNA was reverse transcribed using the High Capacity cDNA Reverse Transcription Kit, and thus expressed TCRB transcripts were sequenced. Deep immunoSEQ sequencing was applied to naive, central memory and regulatory T cell samples, giving an average of around 3.4 million total reads per sample. After sorted cells were lysed in RLT buffer, RNA was extracted with DNase-treated RNeasy Micro or Mini kits, with the choice depending on cell number. Each cell subset was processed separately to prevent cross-contamination, with patient and healthy donor samples processed together. Using the immunoSEQ multiplex PCR, TCRB sequences were amplified from cDNA into 87-bp fragments spanning the CDR3 region. Sequencing of the amplicons was performed on the Illumina HiSeq platform. Concerning the study's data processing: PCR bias was corrected computationally using synthetic template baselines, and reads within Hamming distance 2 were collapsed, with unmergeable singletons discarded. By aligning reads against IMGT, V, D and J genes, CDR3 length, and insertions or deletions at six rearrangement sites were assigned. Within each subset, clonotype counts were normalized to the number of sorted cells before true diversity and Gini coefficients were calculated with the tcR R package. The overlap coefficient, calculated on TCRB nucleotide sequences, was used to quantify repertoire sharing. Held by TCRdb, this immuneACCESS table contains in-frame sequences only and omits some clones. Under half of the omission traces to an unresolved V gene where checked; the cause of the rest is unknown. V, J and clone size were drawn from that table, and D and trimming were deduced from the DNA. The sample profile shows some 160,000 clones; roughly 8% of them were found once. The leading ten clones occupy over 0.5% of the sample.

The V and J segments used are TRBV19 and TRBJ2-3; TRBD2 fits 12 bases in the junction. Specimen: central memory CD4+ T cells from blood. This TCR was sampled from a young woman with type 1 diabetes. The CDR3 region has the sequence CASRRTSGVDTQYF. The DNA sequence reads TGTGCCAGTAGGAGGACTAGCGGGGTCGATACGCAGTATTTT.